The present T cell receptor (beta chain) was sequenced within a study of EBV T-cell therapy then PD-1 blockade in nasopharyngeal carcinoma. As for this clone: Its antigen remains unidentified.

Assay: immunoSEQ multiplex PCR; the TCRdb copy retains only in-frame clones and omits some. The sample includes roughly 20,000 clones, roughly 80% of them seen just once. Treatment indicated: AdE1-LMPpoly-expanded autologous EBV-specific T-cell therapy followed by anti-PD-1 nivolumab. This TCR was sampled from a man aged 35-49 years with nasopharyngeal carcinoma. Material: CD8+ T cells from blood, obtained at day 33 from a patient whose treatment included autologous EBV-specific T cells and nivolumab.

As DNA, the CDR3 is TGTGCCAGCAGTAACAGGGGCCATCAGCCCCAGCATTTT. Protein: CASSNRGHQPQHF. V and J are TRBV27 and TRBJ1-5, with 7 bases lining up with TRBD1. Germline loops: CDR1 MNHEY, CDR2 SMNVEV (reference sequence). This CDR3 region has 13 residues. J lost 5 bases, V lost 5 bases, and 3 bases had no gene match.